Shown below are 5 T cell receptor beta chains from a single sample sequenced in a study of blood T cell repertoires in COVID-19 (dated by TCRdb to about 2020). Library preparation employed the immunoSEQ multiplex PCR assay. Drawn from immuneACCESS, this table holds only the in-frame rearrangements with V and J called that TCRdb kept. Clones are partly lost; checked studies trace under half to an unresolved V gene and leave the rest unexplained. Recorded for this sample are about 150,000 clones; roughly 78% of them occurred a single time. Of the sample, approximately 6% falls within the top ten clones. Material: PBMCs or T cells enriched from blood (not recorded which). The receptor set was obtained from a woman in her forties or fifties who had recovered from COVID-19.

This clone was detected only once. This rearrangement joins TRBV7-9 to TRBJ2-2; TRBD2 matches at 9 bases. V shed 5 bases, J shed 4 bases, and the junction held 5 bases outside the gene matches. This CDR3 comprises 15 residues. Germline V CDR1 and CDR2: SEHNR, FQNEAQ (reference sequence). CDR3 protein: CASSPAGGPTGELFF. The CDR3 DNA is TGTGCCAGCAGCCCAGCGGGGGGACCCACCGGGGAGCTGTTTTTT.

V usage is TRBV30 and J usage is TRBJ2-1, with 11 bases lining up with TRBD2. The V gene end was trimmed by 2 bases and the J gene end by 0 bases; junction bases not matched to a gene: 0. From germline, CDR1 is GTSNPN and CDR2 SVGIG (reference sequence). This CDR3 contains 15 residues. The CDR3 DNA reads TGTGCCTGGAGTCTAGCGGGGGGCTCCTACAATGAGCAGTTCTTC. Amino acids: CAWSLAGGSYNEQFF.

V gene TRBV5-1 combines with J gene TRBJ2-1, with D possibly TRBD2 on 6 matching bases. Germline CDR1 is SGHRS and CDR2 is YFSETQ. With 2 bases removed from V and 7 bases from J, the gap between germline ends came to 13 bases. The CDR3 sequence is 14 residues long. The CDR3 spells CASSFQAGANEQFF. The CDR3 region has the DNA TGCGCCAGCAGCTTCCAAGCGGGCGCAAATGAGCAGTTCTTC.

The sample holds one count of this clone. The DNA for the CDR3 is TGCGCCAGCAGCCCATCCAAGGGGGCCGGTTTAACTAATGAAAAACTGTTTTTT. This sequence encodes CASSPSKGAGLTNEKLFF. The chain combines TRBV5-1 with TRBJ1-4, with 7 bases identical to TRBD1. V shed 4 bases and J 1 base; nucleotides not matched to a gene: 13. Germline-derived CDR1 and CDR2 are SGHRS and YFSETQ. The CDR3 extends over 18 amino acids.

This clone has a count of ten or more. The rearrangement uses TRBV6-1 and TRBJ2-7; 8 positions agree with TRBD1. V shed 1 base, J shed 7 bases, and the junction held 3 bases outside the gene matches. The CDR3 is 13 residues long. Germline CDR1 and CDR2: MNHNS and SASEGT. The CDR3 region is CASSEVTGGEQYF. The CDR3 bases are TGTGCCAGCAGTGAAGTAACAGGGGGGGAGCAGTACTTC.